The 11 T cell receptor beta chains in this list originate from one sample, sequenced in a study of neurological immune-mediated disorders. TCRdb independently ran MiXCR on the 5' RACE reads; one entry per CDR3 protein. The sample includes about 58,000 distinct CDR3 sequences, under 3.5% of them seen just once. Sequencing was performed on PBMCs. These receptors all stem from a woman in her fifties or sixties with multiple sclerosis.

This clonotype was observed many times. The CDR3 protein is CASRPSEQFF. The CDR3 DNA reads TGTGCCAGCCGCCCAAGTGAGCAGTTCTTC. V is TRBV4-2 and J is TRBJ2-1; D is unresolved. Trimming pared 8 bases from V and 9 bases from J, leaving 8 bases between. The CDR3 runs to 10 residues. Germline lookup yields CDR1 LGHNA and CDR2 YNFKEQ.

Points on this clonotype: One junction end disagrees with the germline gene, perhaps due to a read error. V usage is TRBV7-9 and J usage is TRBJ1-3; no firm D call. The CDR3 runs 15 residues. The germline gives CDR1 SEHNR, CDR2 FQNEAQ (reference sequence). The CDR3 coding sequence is TGTGCCAGCTCCCCTCCGGGGTCCTCTGGAAAAACCATATATTTT. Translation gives CASSPPGSSGKTIYF.

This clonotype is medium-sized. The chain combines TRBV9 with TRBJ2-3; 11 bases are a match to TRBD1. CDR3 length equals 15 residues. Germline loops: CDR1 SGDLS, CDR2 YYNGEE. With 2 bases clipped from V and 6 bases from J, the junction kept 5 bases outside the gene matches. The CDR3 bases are TGTGCCAGCAGCGTGCACGGGACAGGGGGTGATACGCAGTATTTT. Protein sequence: CASSVHGTGGDTQYF.

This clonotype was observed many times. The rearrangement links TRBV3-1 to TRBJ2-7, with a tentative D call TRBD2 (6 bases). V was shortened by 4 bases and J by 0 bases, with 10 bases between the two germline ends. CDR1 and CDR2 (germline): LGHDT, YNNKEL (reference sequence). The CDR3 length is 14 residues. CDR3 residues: CASSPRGDSYEQYF. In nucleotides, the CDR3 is TGTGCCAGCAGCCCCCGCGGGGACTCCTACGAGCAGTACTTC.

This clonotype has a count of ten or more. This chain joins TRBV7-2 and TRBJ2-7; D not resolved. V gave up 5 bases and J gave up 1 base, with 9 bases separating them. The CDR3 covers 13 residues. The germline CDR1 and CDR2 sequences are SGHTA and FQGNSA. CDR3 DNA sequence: TGTGCCAGCAGCCCACCCGGGTCCTACGAGCAGTACTTC. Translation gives CASSPPGSYEQYF.

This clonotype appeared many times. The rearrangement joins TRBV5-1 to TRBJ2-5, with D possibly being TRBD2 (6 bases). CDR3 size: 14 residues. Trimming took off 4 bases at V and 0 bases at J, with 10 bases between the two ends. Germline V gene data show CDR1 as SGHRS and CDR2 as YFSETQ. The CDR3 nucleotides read TGCGCCAGCAGCGGGGGAGGTCACCAAGAGACCCAGTACTTC. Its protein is CASSGGGHQETQYF.

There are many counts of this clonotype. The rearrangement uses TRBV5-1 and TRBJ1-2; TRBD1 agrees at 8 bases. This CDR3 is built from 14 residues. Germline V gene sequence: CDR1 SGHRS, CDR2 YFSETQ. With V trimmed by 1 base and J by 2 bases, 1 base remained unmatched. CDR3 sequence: CASSLTGGNYGYTF. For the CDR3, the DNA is TGCGCCAGCAGCTTGACAGGGGGGAACTATGGCTACACCTTC. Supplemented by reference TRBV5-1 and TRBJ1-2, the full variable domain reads KAGVTQTPRYLIKTRGQQVTLSCSPISGHRSVSWYQQTPGQGLQFLFEYFSETQRNKGNFPGRFSGRQFSNSRSEMNVSTLELGDSALYLCASSLTGGNYGYTFGSGTRLTVV.

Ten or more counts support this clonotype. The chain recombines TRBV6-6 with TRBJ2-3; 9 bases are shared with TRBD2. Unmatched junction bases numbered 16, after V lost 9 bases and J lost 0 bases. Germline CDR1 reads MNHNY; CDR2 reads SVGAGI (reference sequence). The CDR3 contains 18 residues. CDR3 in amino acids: CASALAAGGLLSTDTQYF. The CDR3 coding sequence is TGTGCCAGTGCCCTTGCAGCGGGGGGCCTCCTTAGCACAGATACGCAGTATTTT.

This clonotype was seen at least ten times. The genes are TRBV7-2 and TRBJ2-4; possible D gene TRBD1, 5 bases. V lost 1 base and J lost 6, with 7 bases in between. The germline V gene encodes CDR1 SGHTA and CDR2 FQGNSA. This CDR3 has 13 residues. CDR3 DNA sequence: TGTGCCAGCAGCTTAGTCCAGGGAAACATTCAGTACTTC. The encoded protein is CASSLVQGNIQYF.

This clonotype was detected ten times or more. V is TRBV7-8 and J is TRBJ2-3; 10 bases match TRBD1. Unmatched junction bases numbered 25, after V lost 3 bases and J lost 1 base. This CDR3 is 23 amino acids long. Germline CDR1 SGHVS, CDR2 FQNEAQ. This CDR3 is CASSLGQGISPAGSLGGTDTQYF. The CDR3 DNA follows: TGTGCCAGCAGCTTGGGACAGGGGATCTCCCCAGCGGGCTCCCTTGGAGGCACAGATACGCAGTATTTT.

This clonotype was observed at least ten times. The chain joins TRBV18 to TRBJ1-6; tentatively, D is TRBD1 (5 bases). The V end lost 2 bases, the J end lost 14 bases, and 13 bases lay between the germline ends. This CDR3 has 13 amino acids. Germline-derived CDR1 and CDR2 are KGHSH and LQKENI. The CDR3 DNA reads TGTGCCAGCTCACCAAACGCCAGGGTATCCCTCCACTTT. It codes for CASSPNARVSLHF.